The entry below gives a single T cell receptor (beta chain) sequence along with its context. Its antigen remains unidentified. The CDR3 is 15 residues long. V was pared by 2 bases and J by 5 bases, with 16 bases between. CDR1 SQVTM and CDR2 ANQGSEA come from the germline V gene. The data derive from a study of cytomegalovirus exposure and HLA in healthy donors. PCR employed 60 Vbeta and 13 Jbeta primers. The assay was immunoSEQ multiplex PCR, and TCRdb's table has in-frame clones only and misses some. The sample has 100,000 to 150,000 clones; 80% are singletons. Overall study findings and caveats: According to a later analysis, donors in an Asian-associated ancestry cluster reportedly had fewer N-insertions than the approximately 670-donor mean. Previous analysis showed most TCR beta V segments were productive about 90% or about 30% of the time. A later analysis linked a missense DCLRE1C variant to TCR beta V- and J-gene trimming.

The sample was PBMCs. The chain is built from TRBV29-1 and TRBJ2-1, with a weak D call TRBD2 (5 bases). The source of this sequence is a woman in her forties in good health and CMV-seronegative. This chain's CDR3 is CSVELFGNSNNEQFF. In nucleotides, the CDR3 is TGCAGCGTTGAACTTTTCGGGAACAGCAACAATGAGCAGTTCTTC.